These 11 T cell receptor beta chains were sequenced from one sample in a study of blood T cells in healthy people across ages. Next came a second PCR, run for about 7 to 11 cycles, which used a sample-barcoded 5' primer along with a J-beta primer mix. A single record per CDR3 protein comes from TCRdb applying MiXCR to the 5' RACE reads. The table includes approximately 880,000 distinct CDR3 sequences, about 48% detected once. What was sequenced was blood. Receptors were obtained from a man aged 25 to 40 in good health.

Only a few counts were recorded for this clonotype. V usage is TRBV10-3 and J usage is TRBJ2-1; TRBD1 matches 10 bases. The CDR3 consists of 17 residues. Per germline, CDR1 ENHRY and CDR2 SYGVKD. Trimming at V came to 3 bases and at J to 9 bases, leaving 14 bases not matched to a gene. The DNA for the CDR3 is TGTGCCATCAGTGAAGCCCCCGGGACAGGGGATATGATTGAGCAGTTCTTC. Its translation: CAISEAPGTGDMIEQFF.

This chain connects TRBV3-1 to TRBJ2-2; D unresolved. The CDR3 is 12 amino acids. Germline V gene lookup returns CDR1 LGHDT and CDR2 YNNKEL (reference sequence). Trimming pared 4 bases from V and 6 bases from J, leaving 6 bases between. For the CDR3, the DNA is TGTGCCAGCAGCCTGTCCTCCGGGGAGCTGTTTTTT. Residues: CASSLSSGELFF.

This clonotype turned up a few times. This rearrangement joins TRBV9 to TRBJ2-1; 7 nucleotides agree with TRBD2. The CDR3 extends over 15 amino acids. Germline V gene lookup returns CDR1 SGDLS and CDR2 YYNGEE. Trimming cost V 4 bases and J 0 bases; bases outside gene matches: 4. The CDR3 nucleotides read TGTGCCAGCAGCCGGGGAGGGGTCTCCTACAATGAGCAGTTCTTC. It yields the protein CASSRGGVSYNEQFF.

Turning to this clonotype: A much larger clonotype is one base distant, so this may be a read error. The chain uses TRBV7-9 and TRBJ1-1, with no clear D. The germline V gene has CDR1 SEHNR and CDR2 FQNEAQ (reference sequence). This CDR3 has 15 amino acids. The CDR3 is CDSSPQWTVNTEAFF. The CDR3 bases are TGTGACAGCAGCCCCCAGTGGACTGTGAACACTGAAGCTTTCTTT.

This sequence joins TRBV7-2 and TRBJ2-5, with TRBD2 matching 10 bases. The CDR3 has 15 amino acids. CDR1 is SGHTA, CDR2 FQGNSA, per germline. V lost 0 bases and J lost 4; bases outside the gene matches: 2. The CDR3 DNA follows: TGTGCCAGCAGCTTAGCGGGACTAGCGTCAGAGACCCAGTACTTC. Its translation: CASSLAGLASETQYF.

The CDR3 region is CASSYWTGPYEQYF. CDR3 coding DNA: TGTGCCAGCAGTTACTGGACAGGGCCCTACGAGCAGTACTTC. The chain is built from TRBV6-5 and TRBJ2-7; 8 bases match TRBD1. The CDR3 sequence is 14 residues long. With V trimmed by 1 base and J by 2 bases, 1 base remained unmatched. Per germline, CDR1 MNHEY and CDR2 SVGAGI.

The chain uses TRBV4-1 and TRBJ2-3; D possibly corresponds to TRBD2 (5 bases). Per the germline V gene, CDR1 is MGHRA and CDR2 is YSYEKL. The V end lost 3 bases, the J end lost 2 bases, and 15 bases lay between the germline ends. This CDR3 spans 16 amino acids. The CDR3 coding sequence is TGCGCCAGCAGCCAGGGAATCCAGCGGAACACAGATACGCAGTATTTT. Residues: CASSQGIQRNTDTQYF.

The chain uses TRBV2 and TRBJ2-3; D possibly corresponds to TRBD2 (5 bases). Trimming took off 3 bases at V and 4 bases at J, with 14 bases between the two ends. The germline V gene encodes CDR1 SNHLY and CDR2 FYNNEI. This CDR3 has 15 residues. The DNA for the CDR3 is TGTGCCAGCAGTGAGGAGGATAGCATCCCAGATACGCAGTATTTT. Translating gives CASSEEDSIPDTQYF.

J is TRBJ2-5 and V is TRBV5-1, with D uncertain. CDR1 SGHRS and CDR2 YFSETQ come from the germline V gene. The V and J ends lost 0 bases and 1 base respectively, with 7 bases between them. This CDR3 is built from 14 residues. The CDR3 loop is CASSLGLRQETQYF. CDR3 sequence (DNA): TGCGCCAGCAGCTTGGGACTCCGCCAAGAGACCCAGTACTTC.

This chain connects TRBV7-9 to TRBJ1-6; TRBD1 might be the D (5 bases). The CDR3 covers 15 residues. The V end lost 4 bases, the J end lost 5 bases, and 12 bases lay between the germline ends. Looked up from germline, CDR1 is SEHNR and CDR2 is FQNEAQ (reference sequence). The CDR3 DNA is TGTGCCAGCAGCTCCTCCGGGACCCATAATTCACCCCTCCACTTT. It codes for CASSSSGTHNSPLHF.

The chain couples TRBV7-2 to TRBJ1-6; 7 bases agree with TRBD1. The V segment lost 5 bases and the J segment 2 bases; nucleotides outside the gene matches: 6. Germline values: CDR1 SGHTA, CDR2 FQGNSA. This CDR3 comprises 16 residues. The CDR3 nucleotides are TGTGCCAGCAGCCCACGACAGGGCCCCTATAATTCACCCCTCCACTTT. Translating gives CASSPRQGPYNSPLHF.